This note documents a single T cell receptor (beta chain) sequence. The sample is drawn from a study of control samples from healthy donors and cancer patients. Germline CDR1 ENHRY, CDR2 SYGVKD. V was clipped by 0 bases and J by 1 base; unmatched bases: 7. The CDR3 runs 18 residues. Repertoires were generated with immunoSEQ multiplex PCR, while TCRdb's copy carries only in-frame clones and drops some. The sample has under 200,000 clones, 80% to 95% seen once. The TCR was taken from a woman aged 55-69 years in good health. Material for sequencing was blood. V is TRBV10-3 and J is TRBJ1-5; TRBD1 agrees at 9 bases. This CDR3 is CAISESTGGWESNQPQHF. The CDR3 DNA reads as TGTGCCATCAGTGAGTCTACAGGGGGCTGGGAGAGCAATCAGCCCCAGCATTTT.